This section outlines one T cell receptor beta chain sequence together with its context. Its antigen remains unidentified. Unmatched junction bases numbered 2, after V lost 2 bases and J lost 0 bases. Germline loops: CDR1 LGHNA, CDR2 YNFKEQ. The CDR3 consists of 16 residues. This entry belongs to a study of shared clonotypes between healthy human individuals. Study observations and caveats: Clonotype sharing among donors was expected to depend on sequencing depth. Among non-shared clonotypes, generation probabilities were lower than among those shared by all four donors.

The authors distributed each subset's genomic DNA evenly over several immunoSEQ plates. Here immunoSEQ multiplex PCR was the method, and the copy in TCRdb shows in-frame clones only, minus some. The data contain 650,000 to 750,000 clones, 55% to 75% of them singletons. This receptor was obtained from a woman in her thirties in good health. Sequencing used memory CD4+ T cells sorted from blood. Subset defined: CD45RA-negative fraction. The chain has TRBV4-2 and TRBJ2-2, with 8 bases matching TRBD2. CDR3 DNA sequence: TGTGCCAGCAGCCAACTAGCGGGCACGAACACCGGGGAGCTGTTTTTT. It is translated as CASSQLAGTNTGELFF.